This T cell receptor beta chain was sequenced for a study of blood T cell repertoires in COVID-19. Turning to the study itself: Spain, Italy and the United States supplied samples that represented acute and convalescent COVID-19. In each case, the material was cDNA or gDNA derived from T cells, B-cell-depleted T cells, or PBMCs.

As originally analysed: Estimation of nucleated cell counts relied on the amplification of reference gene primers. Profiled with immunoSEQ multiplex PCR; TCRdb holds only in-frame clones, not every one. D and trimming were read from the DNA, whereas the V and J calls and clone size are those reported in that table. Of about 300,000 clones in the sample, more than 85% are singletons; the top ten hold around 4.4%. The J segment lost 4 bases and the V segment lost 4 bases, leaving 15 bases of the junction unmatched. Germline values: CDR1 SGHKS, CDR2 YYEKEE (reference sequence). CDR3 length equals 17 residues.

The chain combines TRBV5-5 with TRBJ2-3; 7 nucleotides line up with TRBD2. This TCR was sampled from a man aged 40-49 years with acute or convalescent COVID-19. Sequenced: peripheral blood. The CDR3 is CASSPGGGKKPSDTQYF. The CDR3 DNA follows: TGTGCCAGCAGCCCGGGGGGAGGCAAAAAACCCTCAGATACGCAGTATTTT.